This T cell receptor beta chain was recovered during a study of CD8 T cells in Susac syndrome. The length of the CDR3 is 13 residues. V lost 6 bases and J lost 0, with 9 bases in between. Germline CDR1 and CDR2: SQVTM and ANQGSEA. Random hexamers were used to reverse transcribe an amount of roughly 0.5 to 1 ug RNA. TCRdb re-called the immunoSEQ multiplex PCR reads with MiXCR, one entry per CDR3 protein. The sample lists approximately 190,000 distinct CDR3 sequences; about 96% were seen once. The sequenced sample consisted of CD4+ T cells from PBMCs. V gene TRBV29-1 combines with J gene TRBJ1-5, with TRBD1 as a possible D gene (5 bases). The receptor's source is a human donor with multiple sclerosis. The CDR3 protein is CSVQAFSNQPQHF. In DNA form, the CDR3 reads TGCAGCGTACAGGCATTTAGCAATCAGCCCCAGCATTTT.